A selection of T cell receptor beta chains follows, all from one sample in a study of cytomegalovirus exposure and HLA in healthy donors. Profiled with immunoSEQ multiplex PCR; TCRdb holds only in-frame clones, not every one. The sample records around 100,000 clones, more than 80% being singletons. Sequencing was done on a sample of PBMCs. These receptors all come from a man aged 25-45 years in good health and CMV-seronegative. Both conserved end residues are trimmed from each CDR3. The D gene is left open where the match is weak. Rows may omit the clone size; those that give it use once, few, many or a size class.

V	D	J	size	CDR3
TRBV6-1	TRBD2	TRBJ2-7	-	ASSELAGPSPYEQY
TRBV5-1	-	TRBJ1-5	-	ASSLGEAGRQPQH
TRBV4-1	-	TRBJ2-3	-	ASSQSISGDTQY
TRBV6-1	-	TRBJ1-5	-	ASTPSRERGQPQH
TRBV25-1	TRBD1	TRBJ1-5	few	ASSGTGGNQPQH
TRBV6-5	TRBD2	TRBJ2-7	-	ASSFSGRTDYEQY
TRBV5-5	-	TRBJ1-2	-	ASSFHRAANYGYT
TRBV18	TRBD1	TRBJ1-1	-	ASSPGQGRLGTEAF
TRBV25-1	-	TRBJ2-7	once	ASSEGQISEQY
TRBV5-1	-	TRBJ2-3	-	ASSLGQGVYTDTQY
TRBV7-9	TRBD2	TRBJ2-1	-	ASSLFTSAHNEQF
TRBV27	TRBD2	TRBJ2-7	few	ASSLSTGGEQY
TRBV5-1	-	TRBJ1-1	few	ASSLGQAGVEAF
TRBV10-3	-	TRBJ1-4	few	ARNCPKPGTNEKLF
TRBV11-2	-	TRBJ2-7	-	ASSLFRTGELLYEQY
TRBV21-1	-	TRBJ2-5	-	ASNQSGQQKTQETQY
TRBV2	-	TRBJ2-5	-	ASSEFPTDTLETQY